The TCR beta chain described here comes from a study of blood T cells in healthy people across ages. Notes on the study in general: Among long-lived donors, naive CD4+ cells were more numerous and diversity higher than in aged donors.

For the second PCR, which ran for roughly 6 to 12 cycles, a sample-barcoded 5' primer and a J-beta primer mix were used. From the 5' RACE reads, TCRdb called clonotypes with MiXCR, one entry per CDR3 protein. This sample has around 870,000 distinct CDR3 sequences, with around 30% found just once. This clonotype was recorded at least ten times. What it binds is not known. Germline assignment: CDR1 MNHEY and CDR2 SVGEGT. With V trimmed by 2 bases and J by 0 bases, 4 bases remained unmatched. The CDR3 is made up of 17 amino acids. Per sample, no less than 5 micrograms of total RNA were extracted. The chain couples TRBV6-2 or TRBV6-3 to TRBJ2-3; 11 bases align to TRBD2. Sequenced material: blood. The TCR originated in a woman of 80 years or more in good health. The DNA for the CDR3 is TGTGCCAGCAGTTACCGGACTAGCGGGTCTAGCACAGATACGCAGTATTTT. Translating it yields CASSYRTSGSSTDTQYF.